In its sample, the clone carrying this T cell receptor (beta chain) was seen a few times. CDR3 and TCR beta VDJ profiling relied on genomic DNA as the template. TCRdb reanalysed the reads using MiXCR and keeps one entry per CDR3 protein. This table holds some 160,000 distinct CDR3 sequences, less than 60% found once. All patients picked for sequencing had shown, by flow cytometry, an expansion of CD8+CD57+ cells. This sample was taken from a study of CD8+CD57+ T cells in acquired aplastic anemia. CDR3 length equals 18 residues. CDR1 and CDR2 from the germline V gene are LGHNA and YNFKEQ. Trimming at V came to 2 bases and at J to 7 bases, leaving 12 bases not matched to a gene.

This sequence joins TRBV4-2 and TRBJ2-1; 12 nucleotides agree with TRBD2. The source is a human donor with aplastic anemia. The sample comprised sorted CD4+, CD8+, or CD8+CD57+ T cells (not recorded which) from PBMCs. DNA for the CDR3: TGTGCCAGCAGCCAACCAGCTAGCGGGAGGGCCACTTGGAATGAGCAGTTCTTC. Its translation: CASSQPASGRATWNEQFF.